The rows below give T cell receptor beta chains drawn from one sample of a study of T cells after yellow fever vaccination. Each CDR3 protein is one row after TCRdb ran MiXCR on the 5' RACE reads. The profile shows under 200,000 distinct CDR3 sequences, about 7% of them singletons. The sample consisted of CD4+ T cells sorted from PBMCs, taken 4 to 5 days after the first yellow fever vaccination. Receptors originate from a man in his late teens or twenties who received the YFV17D yellow fever vaccine. Both conserved end residues are part of each CDR3. The order of the fields is clone size, J gene, D gene, V gene, CDR3 protein, CDR3 DNA. A D gene is named only where the DNA matches it firmly. Expanded clones get a size class; other rows say once, few or many, or leave the size out.

- | TRBJ1-2 | - | TRBV7-2 | CASSFGTTIGYTF | TGTGCCAGCAGCTTTGGCACTACTATTGGCTACACCTTC
- | TRBJ1-6 | - | TRBV20-1 | CSASTRASPLHF | TGCAGTGCTAGTACCAGGGCTTCACCCCTCCACTTT
many | TRBJ1-2 | TRBD1 | TRBV5-6 | CASRQQGADGYTF | TGTGCCAGCAGGCAACAGGGGGCGGATGGCTACACCTTC
few | TRBJ1-2 | TRBD1 | TRBV6-1 | CASSANRGRGDTF | TGTGCCAGCAGTGCGAACAGGGGGCGAGGTGACACCTTC
many | TRBJ2-5 | TRBD1 | TRBV12-3/TRBV12-4 | CASSLGDRVETQYF | TGTGCCAGCAGTTTAGGGGACAGGGTGGAGACCCAGTACTTC
many | TRBJ2-2 | - | TRBV5-1 | CASSLDRAGELFF | TGCGCCAGCAGCTTGGACCGAGCCGGGGAGCTGTTTTTT
- | TRBJ1-5 | - | TRBV15 | CATSRDRGGSNQPQHF | TGTGCCACCAGCAGAGATCGGGGAGGGAGCAATCAGCCCCAGCATTTT
many | TRBJ1-1 | - | TRBV3-2 | CASSTSTGPLGTEAFF | TGTGCCAGCAGCACCAGCACAGGGCCCCTGGGCACTGAAGCTTTCTTT
many | TRBJ1-2 | - | TRBV27 | CASGPLADSYGYTF | TGTGCCAGCGGCCCGCTGGCGGACAGTTATGGCTACACCTTC
few | TRBJ2-5 | - | TRBV29-1 | CSVAMNYQETQYF | TGCAGCGTCGCTATGAATTACCAAGAGACCCAGTACTTC
few | TRBJ2-2 | TRBD1 | TRBV30 | CASQTGLGAGELFF | TGTGCCTCGCAGACAGGGTTGGGCGCCGGGGAGCTGTTTTTT
few | TRBJ2-1 | - | TRBV7-3 | CASSLTGMQNNEQFF | TGTGCCAGCAGCTTAACAGGGATGCAGAACAATGAGCAGTTCTTC
few | TRBJ2-1 | TRBD2 | TRBV20-1 | CSARGVSGIEQFF | TGCAGTGCTAGAGGGGTTAGCGGGATTGAGCAGTTCTTC
- | TRBJ1-5 | - | TRBV6-5 | CASSYSGGRQPQHF | TGTGCCAGCAGTTACTCGGGGGGCCGCCAGCCCCAGCATTTT
- | TRBJ1-3 | - | TRBV7-9 | CASSLRNPRGNTIYF | TGTGCCAGCAGCCTCAGGAATCCGAGAGGAAACACCATATATTTT
many | TRBJ1-5 | - | TRBV7-9 | CASSGMGSNQPQHF | TGTGCCAGCAGCGGAATGGGCAGCAATCAGCCCCAGCATTTT
many | TRBJ2-3 | - | TRBV2 | CASSEVGQGWTDTQYF | TGTGCCAGCAGTGAAGTCGGGCAGGGGTGGACAGATACGCAGTATTTT
many | TRBJ2-1 | - | TRBV5-4 | CASTPRGGGTYNEQFF | TGTGCCAGCACCCCCCGCGGAGGGGGTACGTACAATGAGCAGTTCTTC
many | TRBJ1-2 | - | TRBV20-1 | CSASRPYEYYGYTF | TGCAGTGCTAGTCGGCCATACGAATACTATGGCTACACCTTC
- | TRBJ1-5 | - | TRBV7-8 | CASSSTPYQPQHF | TGTGCCAGCAGCTCGACCCCCTATCAGCCCCAGCATTTT
many | TRBJ2-5 | - | TRBV20-1 | CSARSKGSTQETQYF | TGCAGTGCTAGAAGCAAGGGCAGCACCCAAGAGACCCAGTACTTC
many | TRBJ2-1 | TRBD2 | TRBV7-9 | CASSRAAWEGNTEQFF | TGTGCCAGCAGCCGGGCGGCCTGGGAGGGGAATACTGAGCAGTTCTTC
many | TRBJ1-2 | - | TRBV5-1 | CASSQDGQYGYTF | TGCGCCAGCAGCCAGGACGGACAATATGGCTACACCTTC
many | TRBJ2-2 | TRBD2 | TRBV6-1 | CAAGRGQPPWVGGELFF | TGTGCCGCCGGGAGGGGTCAGCCTCCTTGGGTCGGCGGGGAGCTGTTTTTT
- | TRBJ2-2 | - | TRBV19 | CASSVITGRTGELFF | TGTGCCAGTAGTGTCATAACAGGACGGACCGGGGAGCTGTTTTTT
few | TRBJ2-2 | - | TRBV3-1 | CASSQARSHGELFF | TGTGCCAGCAGCCAAGCCAGGTCGCACGGGGAGCTGTTTTTT
many | TRBJ2-2 | - | TRBV12-3/TRBV12-4 | CASRDTGLRGELFF | TGTGCCAGCAGGGATACGGGTCTCCGAGGGGAGCTGTTTTTT
few | TRBJ2-1 | TRBD2 | TRBV7-9 | CASSSLPGLAGEGEQFF | TGTGCCAGCAGCTCTCTCCCGGGACTAGCGGGGGAGGGTGAGCAGTTCTTC
many | TRBJ2-1 | TRBD2 | TRBV24-1 | CATSDSGRGAYNEQFF | TGTGCCACCAGTGATTCGGGCCGGGGGGCCTACAATGAGCAGTTCTTC
- | TRBJ2-2 | - | TRBV7-2 | CASALETNTGELFF | TGTGCCAGCGCCTTAGAAACGAACACCGGGGAGCTGTTTTTT
- | TRBJ1-2 | - | TRBV4-3 | CASSQTLGTYYGYTF | TGCGCCAGCAGCCAGACTCTGGGGACTTACTATGGCTACACCTTC
- | TRBJ2-3 | - | TRBV7-2 | CASSLALRVLTDTQYF | TGTGCCAGCAGCTTAGCGCTTCGAGTGCTCACGGATACGCAGTATTTT
many | TRBJ2-5 | - | TRBV7-9 | CASSLPDQETQYF | TGTGCCAGCAGCTTACCAGATCAAGAGACCCAGTACTTC
few | TRBJ2-5 | TRBD2 | TRBV27 | CASSPGLAVGTQYF | TGTGCCAGCAGTCCGGGACTAGCGGTTGGGACCCAGTACTTC
many | TRBJ2-3 | TRBD1 | TRBV5-5 | CASSAPGQGGFSTDTQYF | TGTGCCAGCAGCGCACCGGGACAGGGGGGCTTTAGCACAGATACGCAGTATTTT
many | TRBJ1-2 | TRBD1 | TRBV10-3 | CAISKQQGADGYTF | TGTGCCATCAGTAAACAACAGGGGGCGGACGGCTACACCTTC
few | TRBJ1-2 | - | TRBV20-1 | CSAPIQGSYGYTF | TGCAGTGCACCGATACAGGGCAGCTATGGCTACACCTTC
many | TRBJ1-1 | TRBD1 | TRBV29-1 | CSGQTGGNTEAFF | TGCAGCGGCCAGACAGGGGGGAACACTGAAGCTTTCTTT
- | TRBJ2-4 | - | TRBV11-1 | CASSLEPTVAKNIQYF | TGTGCCAGCAGCTTAGAACCGACGGTAGCCAAAAACATTCAGTACTTC
many | TRBJ2-7 | - | TRBV10-3 | CAISVGYEQYF | TGTGCCATCAGTGTGGGGTACGAGCAGTACTTC
many | TRBJ1-1 | - | TRBV5-1 | CASSLYGPDTEAFF | TGCGCCAGCAGCTTGTACGGCCCCGACACTGAAGCTTTCTTT
many | TRBJ1-5 | - | TRBV2 | CASSEGGVGSNQPQHF | TGTGCCAGCAGTGAAGGGGGGGTAGGTAGCAATCAGCCCCAGCATTTT
many | TRBJ1-4 | - | TRBV7-2 | CASSLGWGAPQNKLFF | TGTGCCAGCAGCTTAGGATGGGGGGCCCCCCAGAACAAACTGTTTTTT
- | TRBJ1-2 | - | TRBV20-1 | CSARGELYGYTF | TGCAGTGCTAGAGGAGAACTCTATGGCTACACCTTC
- | TRBJ1-2 | - | TRBV12-5 | CASGLARVSYGYTF | TGTGCTAGTGGTTTGGCCCGAGTATCCTATGGCTACACCTTC
many | TRBJ2-4 | TRBD2 | TRBV30 | CAWTSGGHIQYF | TGTGCCTGGACTAGCGGGGGACACATTCAGTACTTC
few | TRBJ2-5 | - | TRBV7-8 | CASSQLGGTKTQYF | TGTGCCAGCAGCCAGCTCGGGGGCACTAAGACCCAGTACTTC
few | TRBJ1-6 | - | TRBV20-1 | CSARERQIRGESPLHF | TGCAGTGCTAGAGAAAGACAGATCCGAGGGGAATCACCCCTCCACTTT
- | TRBJ2-4 | - | TRBV18 | CASFRDTLAKNIQYF | TGTGCCAGCTTCCGGGACACCTTAGCCAAAAACATTCAGTACTTC
few | TRBJ1-1 | - | TRBV12-3/TRBV12-4 | CASSSGRTWGTEAFF | TGTGCCAGCAGCTCCGGACGGACCTGGGGCACTGAAGCTTTCTTT
many | TRBJ1-1 | - | TRBV3-1 | CASSHHGAGNTEAFF | TGTGCCAGCAGCCACCATGGGGCAGGGAACACCGAAGCTTTCTTT
- | TRBJ1-2 | TRBD1 | TRBV20-1 | CSADRERGGYTF | TGCAGTGCTGACAGGGAAAGGGGCGGCTACACCTTC
many | TRBJ2-2 | - | TRBV7-2 | CASSLAHGGSLITGELFF | TGTGCCAGCAGCTTAGCCCATGGGGGTAGCCTGATCACCGGGGAGCTGTTTTTT
many | TRBJ1-3 | - | TRBV10-3 | CAMGTGLTIYF | TGTGCCATGGGAACAGGGCTCACCATATATTTT
few | TRBJ1-2 | - | TRBV7-3 | CASSAGTPYGYTF | TGTGCCAGCAGCGCCGGGACTCCCTATGGCTACACCTTC
few | TRBJ2-5 | TRBD2 | TRBV12-3/TRBV12-4 | CASRDTSGEETQYF | TGTGCCAGCAGAGATACTAGCGGGGAAGAGACCCAGTACTTC
many | TRBJ2-5 | - | TRBV18 | CASSPLSGPIGETQYF | TGTGCCAGCTCACCTTTATCGGGGCCAATTGGGGAGACCCAGTACTTC